Detailed here is one TCR beta chain. The data are from a study of T cell repertoires in ileal Crohn's disease. Study overall: Median disease duration was roughly 8.4 years; 35% to 45% smoked at surgery.

Germline V CDR1 and CDR2: KGHSH, LQKENI. The length of the CDR3 is 15 residues. The V gene end was trimmed by 2 bases and the J gene end by 5 bases; junction bases not matched to a gene: 5. Time point: neoterminal ileum biopsy at postoperative endoscopy, about 6 months after surgery. TCRdb's table, derived via immunoSEQ multiplex PCR, lists solely in-frame clones and lacks some. The sample has about 62,000 clones, 85% to 90% seen once; the top ten hold under 2.5%. The source is an adult with Crohn's disease. The specimen sequenced was ileal tissue. V is TRBV18 and J is TRBJ2-3; 9 nucleotides match TRBD1. The CDR3 loop reads CASSPTGQGKDTQYF. The CDR3 nucleotides read TGTGCCAGCTCACCAACGGGACAGGGAAAAGATACGCAGTATTTT.